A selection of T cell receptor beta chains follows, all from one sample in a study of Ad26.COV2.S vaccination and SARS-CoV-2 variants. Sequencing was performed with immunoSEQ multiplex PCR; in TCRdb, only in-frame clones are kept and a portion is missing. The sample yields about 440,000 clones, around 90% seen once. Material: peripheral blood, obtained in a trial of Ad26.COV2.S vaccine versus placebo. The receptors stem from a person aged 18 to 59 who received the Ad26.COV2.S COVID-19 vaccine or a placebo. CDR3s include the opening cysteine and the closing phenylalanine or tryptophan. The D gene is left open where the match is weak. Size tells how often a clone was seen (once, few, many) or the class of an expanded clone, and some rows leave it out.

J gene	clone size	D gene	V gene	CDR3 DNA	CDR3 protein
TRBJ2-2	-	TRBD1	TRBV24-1	TGTGCCACCAGTGATCGTACGGGACAGGGCACCGGGGAGCTGTTTTTT	CATSDRTGQGTGELFF
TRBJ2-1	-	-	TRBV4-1	TGCGCCAGCGGGAGTTACAATGAGCAGTTCTTC	CASGSYNEQFF
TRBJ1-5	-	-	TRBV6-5	TGTGCCAGCAGCCGGGGCCGGAGCAATCAGCCCCAGCATTTT	CASSRGRSNQPQHF
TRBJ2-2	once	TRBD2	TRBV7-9	TGTGCCAGCAGCGACCACCGCGGGGGTGGGGAGCTGTTTTTT	CASSDHRGGGELFF
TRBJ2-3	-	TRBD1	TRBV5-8	TGTGCCAGCAGTCTTCTGGGGACAGGGGCCGGAGATACGCAGTATTTT	CASSLLGTGAGDTQYF
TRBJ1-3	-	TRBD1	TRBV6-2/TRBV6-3	TGTGCCAGCAGTTACTCCCGGACAGGCTTCAGCTCTGGAAACACCATATATTTT	CASSYSRTGFSSGNTIYF
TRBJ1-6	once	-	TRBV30	TGTGCCTGGAGTGTCGGGCAGGCCAGCGGTGGTTCACCCCTCCACTTT	CAWSVGQASGGSPLHF
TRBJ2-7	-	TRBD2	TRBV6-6	TGTGCCAGCAGTGAGAGAGGGACTACCTCCTACGAGCAGTACTTC	CASSERGTTSYEQYF
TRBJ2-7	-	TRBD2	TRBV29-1	TGCAGCGTATTAGCGGGATGGGGGTACGAGCAGTACTTC	CSVLAGWGYEQYF
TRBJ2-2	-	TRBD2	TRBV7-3	TGTGCCAGCAGCTTAGCCGTAGCGGGCGGGGAGCTGTTTTTT	CASSLAVAGGELFF
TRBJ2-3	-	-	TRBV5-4	TGTGCCAGCAGCCCGGGGTTTGCCCACACAGATACGCAGTATTTT	CASSPGFAHTDTQYF
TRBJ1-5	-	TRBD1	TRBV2	TGTGCCAGCAGCGCACGGACAGGGCGCAATCAGCCCCAGCATTTT	CASSARTGRNQPQHF
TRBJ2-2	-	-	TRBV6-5	TGTGCCAGCAGTTACAGACAGAACACCGGGGAGCTGTTTTTT	CASSYRQNTGELFF
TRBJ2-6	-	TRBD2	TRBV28	TGTGCCAGCACTCCCTGGGGGGGGTTGGGATCTGGGGCCAACGTCCTGACTTTC	CASTPWGGLGSGANVLTF
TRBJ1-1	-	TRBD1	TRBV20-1	TGCAGTGCTAGTAGACAGGGGATAATGTTGGCTTTCTTT	CSASRQGIMLAFF
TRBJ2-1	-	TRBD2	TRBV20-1	TGCAGTGCTAGTGAGCTAGCGGTATACAATGAGCAGTTCTTC	CSASELAVYNEQFF
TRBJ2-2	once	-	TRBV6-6	TGTGCCAGCAGTCGGAGGGGGGTATTCTTTCATAGCGCGCAGAACACCGGGGAGCTGTTTTTT	CASSRRGVFFHSAQNTGELFF
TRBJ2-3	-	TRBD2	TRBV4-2	TGTGCCAGCAGGAAAGCGGGAGCGTCCGCAGATACGCAGTATTTT	CASRKAGASADTQYF
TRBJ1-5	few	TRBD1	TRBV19	TGTGCCAGTAGTATCGCCTCCGGGACAGACCGGCCCCAGCATTTT	CASSIASGTDRPQHF
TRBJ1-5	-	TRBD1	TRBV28	TGTGCCAGCAGTCGGACAGGGGGTTTCAATCAGCCCCAGCATTTT	CASSRTGGFNQPQHF
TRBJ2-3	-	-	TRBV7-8	TGTGCCAGCCTGAGGGAGGCAAATTGGGCAGATACGCAGTATTTT	CASLREANWADTQYF
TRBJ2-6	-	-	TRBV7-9	TGTGCCAGCATCCATAGCTCTGGGGCCAACGTCCTGACTTTC	CASIHSSGANVLTF
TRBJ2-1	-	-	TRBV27	TGTGCCAGCAGTTTAGACGGGAGTCGGGGCAATGAGCAGTTCTTC	CASSLDGSRGNEQFF
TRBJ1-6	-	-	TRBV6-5	TGTGCCAGCAGTTACTCGGGTGGTCCCCTCCACTTT	CASSYSGGPLHF
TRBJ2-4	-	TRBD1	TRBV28	TGTGCCAGCAGAAGCGGGGGACAGGGGAGCAAAAACATTCAGTACTTC	CASRSGGQGSKNIQYF
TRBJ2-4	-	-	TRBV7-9	TGTGCCAGCAGTTCCAGGGGGGACCAATTAGCCAAAAACATTCAGTACTTC	CASSSRGDQLAKNIQYF
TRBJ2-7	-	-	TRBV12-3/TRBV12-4	TGTGCCAGCAGTCGTTTTTCCTACGAGCAGTACTTC	CASSRFSYEQYF
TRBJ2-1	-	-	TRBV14	TGTGCCAGCAGCCAAGGGAGGGGGTGGGACAATGAGCAGTTCTTC	CASSQGRGWDNEQFF
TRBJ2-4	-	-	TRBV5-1	TGCGCCAGCAGCTTGGAAGGAGCCAAAAACATTCAGTACTTC	CASSLEGAKNIQYF
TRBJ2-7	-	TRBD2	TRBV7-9	TGTGCCAGCAGCCAGCCGGGACTAGCGGGGGGCTACGAGCAGTACTTC	CASSQPGLAGGYEQYF
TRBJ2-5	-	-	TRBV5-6	TGTGCCAGCAGCTTGAGGGAGACCCAGTACTTC	CASSLRETQYF
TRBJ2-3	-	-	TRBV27	TGTGCCAGCAGTCGGCAGCGGGCCGCAGGAGATACGCAGTATTTT	CASSRQRAAGDTQYF
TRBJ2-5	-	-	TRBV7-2	TGTGCCAGCAGCTTAGGGGGACCTAGGAGCCAAGAGACCCAGTACTTC	CASSLGGPRSQETQYF
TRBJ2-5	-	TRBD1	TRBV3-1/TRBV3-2	TGTGCCAGCAGTCACACGCAGACAGGGAGTGAGACCCAGTACTTC	CASSHTQTGSETQYF
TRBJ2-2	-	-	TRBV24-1	TGTGCCACCAGTGATTTTAGGGGCAGTACGAACACCGGGGAGCTGTTTTTT	CATSDFRGSTNTGELFF
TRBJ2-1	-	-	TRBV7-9	TGTGCCAGCAGCTTAGCAGGGGCCCCCTACGATGAGCAGTTCTTC	CASSLAGAPYDEQFF
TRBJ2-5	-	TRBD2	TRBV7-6	TGTGCCAGCAGCTTTAGGCAGGGTAGCGGGAGGATCCAAGAGACCCAGTACTTC	CASSFRQGSGRIQETQYF
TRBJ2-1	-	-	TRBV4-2	TGTGCCAGCAGCCAAGAATTAGCGAGCTCCTACAATGAGCAGTTCTTC	CASSQELASSYNEQFF
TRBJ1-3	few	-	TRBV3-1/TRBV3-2	TGTGCCAGCAGCCCCCGTGGTGGAAACACCATATATTTT	CASSPRGGNTIYF
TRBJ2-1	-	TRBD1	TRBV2	TGTGCCAGCAAAAGGGACAGGGACTCCTACAATGAGCAGTTCTTC	CASKRDRDSYNEQFF
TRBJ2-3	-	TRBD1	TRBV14	TGTGCCAGCAGCCCCAACCCGACAGGGTGGGTCACAGATACGCAGTATTTT	CASSPNPTGWVTDTQYF
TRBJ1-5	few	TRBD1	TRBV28	TGTGCCAGCACCCTAACCGGGACAGGGCCTTGGGAGCCCCAGCATTTT	CASTLTGTGPWEPQHF